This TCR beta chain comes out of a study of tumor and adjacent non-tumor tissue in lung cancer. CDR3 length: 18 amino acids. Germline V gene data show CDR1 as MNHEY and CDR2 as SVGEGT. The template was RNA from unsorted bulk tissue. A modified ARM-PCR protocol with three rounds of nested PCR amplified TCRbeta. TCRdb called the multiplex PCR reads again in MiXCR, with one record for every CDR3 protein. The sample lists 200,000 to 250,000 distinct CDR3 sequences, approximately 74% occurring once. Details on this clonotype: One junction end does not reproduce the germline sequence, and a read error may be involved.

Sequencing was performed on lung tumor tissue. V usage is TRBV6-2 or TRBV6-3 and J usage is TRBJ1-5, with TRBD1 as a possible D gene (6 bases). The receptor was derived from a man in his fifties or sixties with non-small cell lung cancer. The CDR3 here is CASSHSGPDSLGNQHQHF. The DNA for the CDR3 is TGTGCCAGCAGTCACTCAGGGCCGGACAGTCTAGGCAATCAGCACCAGCATTTT.